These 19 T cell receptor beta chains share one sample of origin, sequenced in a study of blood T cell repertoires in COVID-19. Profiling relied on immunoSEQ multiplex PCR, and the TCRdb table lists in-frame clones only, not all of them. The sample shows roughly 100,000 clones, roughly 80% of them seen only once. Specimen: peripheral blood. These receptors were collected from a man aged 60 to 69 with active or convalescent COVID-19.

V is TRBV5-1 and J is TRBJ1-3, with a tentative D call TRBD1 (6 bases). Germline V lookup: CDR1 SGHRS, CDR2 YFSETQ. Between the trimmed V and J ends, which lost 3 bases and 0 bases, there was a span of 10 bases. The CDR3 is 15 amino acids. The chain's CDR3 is CASSSTGYSGNTIYF. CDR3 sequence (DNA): TGCGCCAGCAGCTCGACAGGTTACTCTGGAAACACCATATATTTT.

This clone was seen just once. In DNA form, the CDR3 reads TGTGCCAGCACCCAGGGCCTGAACACTGAAGCTTTCTTT. Amino acids: CASTQGLNTEAFF. V and J are TRBV7-9 and TRBJ1-1; D possibly corresponds to TRBD1 (5 bases). Germline V CDR1 and CDR2: SEHNR, FQNEAQ (reference sequence). The germline V and J ends were trimmed by 7 bases and 0 bases, with 9 bases remaining between them. CDR3 length equals 13 residues.

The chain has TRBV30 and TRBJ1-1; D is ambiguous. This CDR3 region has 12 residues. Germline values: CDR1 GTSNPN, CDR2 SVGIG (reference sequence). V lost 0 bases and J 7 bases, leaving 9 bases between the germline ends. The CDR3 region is CAWSVGLREAFF. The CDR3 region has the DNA TGTGCCTGGAGTGTAGGACTGCGTGAAGCTTTCTTT.

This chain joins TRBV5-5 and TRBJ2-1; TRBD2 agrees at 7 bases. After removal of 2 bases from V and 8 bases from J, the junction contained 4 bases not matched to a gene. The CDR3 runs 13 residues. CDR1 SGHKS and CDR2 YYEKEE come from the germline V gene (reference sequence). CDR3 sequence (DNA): TGTGCCAGCAGCTTCGGGGGAGGGGATGAGCAGTTCTTC. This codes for CASSFGGGDEQFF. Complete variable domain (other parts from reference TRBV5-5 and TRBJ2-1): DAGVTQSPTHLIKTRGQQVTLRCSPISGHKSVSWYQQVLGQGPQFIFQYYEKEERGRGNFPDRFSARQFPNYSSELNVNALLLGDSALYLCASSFGGGDEQFFGPGTRLTVL.

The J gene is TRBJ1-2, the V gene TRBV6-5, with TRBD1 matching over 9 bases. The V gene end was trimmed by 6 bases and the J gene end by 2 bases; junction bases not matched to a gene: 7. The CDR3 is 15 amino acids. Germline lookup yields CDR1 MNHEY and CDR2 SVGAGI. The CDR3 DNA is TGTGCCAGCAGGTCTCCGGGACAGGGAAACTATGGCTACACCTTC. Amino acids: CASRSPGQGNYGYTF.

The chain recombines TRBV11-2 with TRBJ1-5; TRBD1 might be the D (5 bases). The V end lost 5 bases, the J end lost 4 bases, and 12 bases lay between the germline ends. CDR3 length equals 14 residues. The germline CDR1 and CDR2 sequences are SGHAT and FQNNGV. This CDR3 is CASSLGQGNQPQHF. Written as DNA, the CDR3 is TGTGCCAGCAGCCTCGGGCAGGGTAATCAGCCCCAGCATTTT.

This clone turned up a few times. The CDR3 nucleotides are TGTGCCAGCTCACCGCGACAGGGGGCCGGGGAGACCCAGTACTTC. This translates into CASSPRQGAGETQYF. This chain uses TRBV18 with TRBJ2-5; TRBD1 matches 10 bases. The V gene's germline CDR1 is KGHSH and CDR2 LQKENI. The V and J ends lost 3 bases and 5 bases, in that order; junction bases with no gene match: 6. The CDR3 spans 15 residues. Full variable domain (rest looked up from reference TRBV18 and TRBJ2-5): NAGVMQNPRHLVRRRGQEARLRCSPMKGHSHVYWYRQLPEEGLKFMVYLQKENIIDESGMPKERFSAEFPKEGPSILRIQQVVRGDSAAYFCASSPRQGAGETQYFGPGTRLLVL.

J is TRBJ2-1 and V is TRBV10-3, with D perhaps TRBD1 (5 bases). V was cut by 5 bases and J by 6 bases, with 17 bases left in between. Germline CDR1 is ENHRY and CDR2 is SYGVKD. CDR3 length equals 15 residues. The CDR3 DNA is TGTGCCATCAGTTCCCCAACGCAGGGAATCAATGAGCAGTTCTTC. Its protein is CAISSPTQGINEQFF.

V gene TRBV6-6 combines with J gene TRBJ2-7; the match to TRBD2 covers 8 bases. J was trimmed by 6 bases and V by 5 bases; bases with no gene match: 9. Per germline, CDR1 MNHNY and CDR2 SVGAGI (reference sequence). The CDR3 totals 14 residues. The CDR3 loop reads CASSPGTRSPEQYF. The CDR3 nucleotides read TGTGCCAGCAGTCCCGGGACTAGATCTCCCGAGCAGTACTTC.

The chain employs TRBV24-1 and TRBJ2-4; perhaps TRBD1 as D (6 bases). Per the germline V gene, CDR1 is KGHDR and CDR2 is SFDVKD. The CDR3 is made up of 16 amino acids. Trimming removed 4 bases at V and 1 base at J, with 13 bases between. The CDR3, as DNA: TGTGCCACCAGTGAGTCTAACAGGGCGGCCAAAAACATTCAGTACTTC. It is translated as CATSESNRAAKNIQYF.

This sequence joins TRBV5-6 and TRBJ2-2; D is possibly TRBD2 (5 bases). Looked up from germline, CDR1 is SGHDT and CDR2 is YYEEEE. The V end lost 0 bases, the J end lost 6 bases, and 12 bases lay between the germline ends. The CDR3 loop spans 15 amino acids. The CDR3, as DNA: TGTGCCAGCAGCTTGGAGACGGGGAGAGCCGGGGAGCTGTTTTTT. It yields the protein CASSLETGRAGELFF.

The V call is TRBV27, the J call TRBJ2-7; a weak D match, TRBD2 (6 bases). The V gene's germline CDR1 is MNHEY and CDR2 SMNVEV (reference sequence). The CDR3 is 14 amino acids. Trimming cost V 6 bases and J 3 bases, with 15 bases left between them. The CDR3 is CASSALGGGYEQYF. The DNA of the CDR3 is TGTGCCAGCAGCGCCCTTGGGGGAGGCTACGAGCAGTACTTC.

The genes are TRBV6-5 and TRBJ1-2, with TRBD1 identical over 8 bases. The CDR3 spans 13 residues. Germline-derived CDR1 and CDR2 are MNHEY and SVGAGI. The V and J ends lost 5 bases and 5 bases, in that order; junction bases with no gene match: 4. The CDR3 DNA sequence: TGTGCCAGCAGTCGACAGGGGAAATATGGCTACACCTTC. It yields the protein CASSRQGKYGYTF.

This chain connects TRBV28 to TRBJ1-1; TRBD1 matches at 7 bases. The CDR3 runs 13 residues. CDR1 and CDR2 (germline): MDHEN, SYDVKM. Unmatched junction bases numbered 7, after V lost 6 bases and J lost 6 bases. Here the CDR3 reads CASRQGMSPEAFF. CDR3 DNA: TGTGCCAGCAGACAGGGGATGAGTCCTGAAGCTTTCTTT.

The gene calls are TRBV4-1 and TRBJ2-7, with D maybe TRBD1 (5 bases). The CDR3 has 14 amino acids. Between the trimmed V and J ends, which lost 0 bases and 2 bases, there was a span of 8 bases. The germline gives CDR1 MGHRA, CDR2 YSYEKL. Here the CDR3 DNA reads TGCGCCAGCAGCCAAGACCCAGGGACCTACGAGCAGTACTTC. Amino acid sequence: CASSQDPGTYEQYF.

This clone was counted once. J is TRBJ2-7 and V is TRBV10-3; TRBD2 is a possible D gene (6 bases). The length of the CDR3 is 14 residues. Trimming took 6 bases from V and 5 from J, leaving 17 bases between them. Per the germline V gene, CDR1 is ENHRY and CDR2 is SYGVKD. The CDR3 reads CAISSGSLWDEQYV. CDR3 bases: TGTGCCATCAGCAGCGGGTCCCTCTGGGACGAGCAGTACGTC.

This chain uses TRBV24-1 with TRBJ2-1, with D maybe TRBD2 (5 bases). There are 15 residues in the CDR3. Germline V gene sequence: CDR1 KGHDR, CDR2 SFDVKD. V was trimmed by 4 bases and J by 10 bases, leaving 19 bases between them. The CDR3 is CATSEPRAGKREQFF. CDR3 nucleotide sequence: TGTGCCACCAGTGAACCCCGGGCAGGCAAGCGGGAGCAGTTCTTC.

DNA of the CDR3: TGTGCCAGCAGTCCTAACACAGATACGCAGTATTTT. Translating it yields CASSPNTDTQYF. The chain couples TRBV14 to TRBJ2-3; no firm D call. The V end lost 6 bases, the J end lost 2 bases, and 6 bases lay between the germline ends. Germline loops: CDR1 SGHDN, CDR2 FVKESK. The length of the CDR3 is 12 residues.

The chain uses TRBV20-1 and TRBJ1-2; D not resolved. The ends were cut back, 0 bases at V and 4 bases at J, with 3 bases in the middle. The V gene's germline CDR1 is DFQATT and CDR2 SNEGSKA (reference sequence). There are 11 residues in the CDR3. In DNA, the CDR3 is TGCAGTGCTAGAGAACTCTATGGCTACACCTTC. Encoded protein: CSARELYGYTF.